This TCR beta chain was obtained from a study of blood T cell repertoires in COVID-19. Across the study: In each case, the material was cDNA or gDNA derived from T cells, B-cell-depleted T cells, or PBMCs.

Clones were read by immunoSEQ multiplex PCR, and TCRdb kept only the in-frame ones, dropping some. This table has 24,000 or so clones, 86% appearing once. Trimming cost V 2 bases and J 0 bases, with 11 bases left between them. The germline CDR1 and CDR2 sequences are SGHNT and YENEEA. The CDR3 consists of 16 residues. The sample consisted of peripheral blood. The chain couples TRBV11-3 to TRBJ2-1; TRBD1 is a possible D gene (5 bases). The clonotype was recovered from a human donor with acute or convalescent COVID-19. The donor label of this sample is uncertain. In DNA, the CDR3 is TGTGCCAGCAGCTTAACAGGCACTCTCTCCTACAATGAGCAGTTCTTC. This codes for CASSLTGTLSYNEQFF.